The 29 T cell receptor beta chains given below trace back to one sample, sequenced in a study of control samples from healthy donors and cancer patients. TCRdb's table, derived via immunoSEQ multiplex PCR, lists solely in-frame clones and lacks some. In the table there are under 150,000 clones, about 89% of which are singletons. What was sequenced was blood. These receptors were collected from a man between 25 and 39 years old in good health.

The chain employs TRBV7-8 and TRBJ1-1, with TRBD1 as a possible D gene (6 bases). Germline V gene data show CDR1 as SGHVS and CDR2 as FQNEAQ. The CDR3 extends over 14 amino acids. Trimming removed 0 bases from V and 7 bases from J, with 12 bases in between. The CDR3 bases are TGTGCCAGCAGCTTAGCGTATCAGGGGAGTGAAGCTTTCTTT. Translated, it gives CASSLAYQGSEAFF.

V is TRBV4-1 and J is TRBJ1-4; D remains ambiguous. This CDR3 is built from 18 residues. In germline, CDR1 is MGHRA, CDR2 YSYEKL. The V end lost 1 base, the J end lost 1 base, and 16 bases lay between the germline ends. The CDR3 is CASSQVPPPRVTNEKLFF. For the CDR3, the DNA is TGCGCCAGCAGCCAAGTCCCCCCTCCGAGGGTAACTAATGAAAAACTGTTTTTT.

This clone was seen more than once but under ten times. The CDR3 nucleotides read TGTGCCAGCAGCTCCCAACTAGCGGGGGGGCATCGGGAGACCCAGTACTTC. Translated, it gives CASSSQLAGGHRETQYF. The chain joins TRBV13 to TRBJ2-5; TRBD2 aligns across 13 bases. From germline, CDR1 is PRHDT and CDR2 FYEKMQ (reference sequence). V was pared by 4 bases and J by 5 bases, with 10 bases of the junction left unmatched. The CDR3 totals 17 residues.

The V gene is TRBV24-1, the J gene TRBJ2-5; D is undetermined. Germline CDR1 reads KGHDR; CDR2 reads SFDVKD. Trimming removed 0 bases at V and 3 bases at J, with 7 bases between. This CDR3 has 14 amino acids. This CDR3 is CATSDLYTKETQYF. CDR3 nucleotides: TGTGCCACCAGTGATTTGTATACTAAAGAGACCCAGTACTTC.

With respect to this clone: In the same sample, other DNA sequences code for this CDR3. The chain employs TRBV7-8 and TRBJ1-5; TRBD1 matches 7 bases. This CDR3 comprises 13 residues. Germline lookup yields CDR1 SGHVS and CDR2 FQNEAQ. Trimming removed 1 base from V and 6 bases from J; junction bases left unmatched: 0. In DNA form, the CDR3 reads TGTGCCAGCAGCTTAGACAGGGGTCAGCCCCAGCATTTT. Amino acids: CASSLDRGQPQHF.

V and J are TRBV18 and TRBJ1-4, with D maybe TRBD1 (6 bases). Germline V gives CDR1 KGHSH, CDR2 LQKENI. CDR3 size: 15 residues. Trimming took off 4 bases at V and 6 bases at J, with 15 bases between the two ends. The CDR3 bases are TGTGCCAGCTCACTCCTAGGGGGGAGTCATGAAAAACTGTTTTTT. It encodes CASSLLGGSHEKLFF.

This clone was counted once. The chain joins TRBV5-4 to TRBJ2-7, with D uncertain. V dropped 4 bases and J dropped 7 bases, with 27 bases sitting between them. CDR3 size: 17 residues. CDR1 and CDR2 (germline): SGHNT, YYREEE (reference sequence). The CDR3 reads CASSIIPGQRTDGEQYF. CDR3 nucleotides: TGTGCCAGCAGCATCATACCGGGCCAACGTACCGATGGGGAGCAGTACTTC.

The gene calls are TRBV29-1 and TRBJ2-7; 7 nucleotides match TRBD1. This CDR3 is built from 15 residues. Germline V CDR1 and CDR2: SQVTM, ANQGSEA. J was trimmed by 2 bases and V by 0 bases; bases with no gene match: 7. The CDR3 DNA reads TGCAGCGTTGAAGATCACAGGGGCCGACCCTACGAGCAGTACTTC. As protein: CSVEDHRGRPYEQYF.

The chain employs TRBV13 and TRBJ2-3; D may be TRBD2 (6 bases). CDR1 PRHDT and CDR2 FYEKMQ come from the germline V gene (reference sequence). V lost 5 bases and J 0 bases, leaving 15 bases between the germline ends. This CDR3 contains 16 residues. CDR3 DNA sequence: TGTGCCAGCAGCCCTCCCGGCGGGGAGAGCACAGATACGCAGTATTTT. Protein sequence: CASSPPGGESTDTQYF.

The CDR3 loop reads CASSTTSPTGELFF. In DNA form, the CDR3 reads TGTGCCAGTAGTACGACTAGCCCCACCGGGGAGCTGTTTTTT. This chain links TRBV19 with TRBJ2-2, with 7 bases that match TRBD2. Losses at the gene ends were 4 bases for V and 4 bases for J; bases not matched to a gene: 3. CDR3 length: 14 amino acids. The germline gives CDR1 LNHDA, CDR2 SQIVND (reference sequence).

This clone was picked up one time. CDR3 sequence reads: CASSLGHNNEQFF. The CDR3 DNA is TGTGCCAGCAGCTTAGGGCACAACAATGAGCAGTTCTTC. The chain has TRBV7-2 and TRBJ2-1; no firm D call. Trimming removed 1 base at V and 5 bases at J, with 6 bases between. This CDR3 is 13 amino acids long. CDR1 SGHTA and CDR2 FQGNSA come from the germline V gene. Combining the CDR3 with reference TRBV7-2 and TRBJ2-1 gives the whole variable domain GAGVSQSPSNKVTEKGKDVELRCDPISGHTALYWYRQSLGQGLEFLIYFQGNSAPDKSGLPSDRFSAERTGGSVSTLTIQRTQQEDSAVYLCASSLGHNNEQFFGPGTRLTVL.

The chain is built from TRBV7-9 and TRBJ2-5; D is perhaps TRBD1 (5 bases). V was pared by 4 bases and J by 4 bases, with 10 bases between. Germline V CDR1 and CDR2: SEHNR, FQNEAQ (reference sequence). This CDR3 region has 13 residues. Written as DNA, the CDR3 is TGTGCCAGCAGCTGGGCAGGGATAGAGACCCAGTACTTC. Translation gives CASSWAGIETQYF.

The CDR3 nucleotides are TGTGCCAGCAGCCAACAGGGCCCCAGCACTGAAGCTTTCTTT. Protein: CASSQQGPSTEAFF. The chain is built from TRBV7-9 and TRBJ1-1; a possible D gene is TRBD1 (6 bases). The germline V and J ends were trimmed by 5 bases and 4 bases, with 14 bases remaining between them. This CDR3 spans 14 amino acids. Germline loops: CDR1 SEHNR, CDR2 FQNEAQ (reference sequence). The full variable domain, in which reference TRBV7-9 and TRBJ1-1 provide the parts outside the CDR3, is DTGVSQNPRHKITKRGQNVTFRCDPISEHNRLYWYRQTLGQGPEFLTYFQNEAQLEKSRLLSDRFSAERPKGSFSTLEIQRTEQGDSAMYLCASSQQGPSTEAFFGQGTRLTVV.

The V call is TRBV12-1, the J call TRBJ2-7; TRBD1, the table's D call, lacks a check against the DNA. TRBV12-1 is designated a pseudogene. CDR3 length equals 13 residues. CDR3 sequence: CASSFNTNYEQYF. The CDR3 nucleotides read TGTGCCAGCAGCTTTAACACCAACTACGAGCAGTACTTC.

The chain joins TRBV7-2 to TRBJ2-7; D might be TRBD1 or TRBD2, each matching 5 bases. V lost 1 base to trimming and J lost 5 bases, with 12 bases between them. The CDR3 consists of 14 residues. Germline V gene lookup returns CDR1 SGHTA and CDR2 FQGNSA. CDR3 protein: CASSLDGTLDEQYF. The DNA of the CDR3 is TGTGCCAGCAGCTTAGACGGGACCCTCGACGAGCAGTACTTC.

The genes are TRBV2 and TRBJ1-5, with 10 bases fitting TRBD1. The CDR3 is 15 amino acids. V lost 8 bases, J lost 3 bases, and 7 bases stayed unmatched. Germline-derived CDR1 and CDR2 are SNHLY and FYNNEI. The DNA for the CDR3 is TGTGCCAGCCGGCGACAGGGGGCGAACAATCAGCCCCAGCATTTT. It is translated as CASRRQGANNQPQHF.

The chain recombines TRBV5-1 with TRBJ2-7; 7 nucleotides line up with TRBD1. The CDR3 runs 14 residues. From germline, CDR1 is SGHRS and CDR2 YFSETQ. V was pared by 7 bases and J by 4 bases, with 11 bases of the junction left unmatched. The DNA of the CDR3 is TGCGCCAGCTGGATGGGACAGACCTCTTACGAGCAGTACTTC. Its translation is CASWMGQTSYEQYF.

This chain uses TRBV6-2 or TRBV6-3 with TRBJ1-5, with D maybe TRBD1 (5 bases). The CDR3 consists of 15 residues. V lost 5 bases, J lost 6 bases, and 17 bases lay in between. Germline-derived CDR1 and CDR2 are MNHEY and SVGEGT. This CDR3 is CASSQPQDWGQPQHF. The DNA of the CDR3 is TGTGCCAGCAGTCAACCACAGGATTGGGGTCAGCCCCAGCATTTT.

This chain links TRBV5-6 with TRBJ1-2, with 8 bases aligning to TRBD1. J lost 0 bases, V lost 6 bases, and 13 bases had no gene match. The CDR3 has 17 amino acids. The germline V gene has CDR1 SGHDT and CDR2 YYEEEE. The CDR3 loop is CASTNPGTGFTNYGYTF. CDR3 bases: TGTGCCAGCACCAACCCCGGGACAGGATTTACTAACTATGGCTACACCTTC.

The chain combines TRBV6-1 with TRBJ1-5, with no clear D. This CDR3 spans 14 amino acids. The V gene's germline CDR1 is MNHNS and CDR2 SASEGT. V shed 3 bases and J shed 6 bases, with 12 bases lying between them. CDR3 in amino acids: CASSETDVGQPQHF. In DNA form, the CDR3 reads TGTGCCAGCAGTGAGACCGACGTTGGTCAGCCCCAGCATTTT.

V and J are TRBV14 and TRBJ2-5, with 12 bases lining up with TRBD2. The germline V gene has CDR1 SGHDN and CDR2 FVKESK. V trimming: 3 bases; J trimming: 6 bases; junction bases outside the gene matches: 5. The CDR3 loop spans 15 amino acids. The CDR3 is CASSQGLAGRKTQYF. The CDR3 region has the DNA TGTGCCAGCAGCCAGGGACTAGCGGGCAGAAAGACCCAGTACTTC. The whole variable domain, remainder taken from reference TRBV14 and TRBJ2-5, is EAGVTQFPSHSVIEKGQTVTLRCDPISGHDNLYWYRRVMGKEIKFLLHFVKESKQDESGMPNNRFLAERTGGTYSTLKVQPAELEDSGVYFCASSQGLAGRKTQYFGPGTRLLVL.

This clone occurred a few times. The chain carries TRBV7-3 and TRBJ2-5; 8 bases align to TRBD1. The J segment lost 5 bases and the V segment lost 0 bases, leaving 14 bases of the junction unmatched. Germline V CDR1 and CDR2: SGHTA, FQGTGA. The CDR3 length is 18 residues. CDR3 amino acids: CASSLTNSLTGVGETQYF. In DNA, the CDR3 is TGTGCCAGCAGCTTAACAAACTCTCTGACAGGGGTTGGGGAGACCCAGTACTTC.

This sequence joins TRBV4-3 and TRBJ2-6; D is unresolved. Trimming cost V 3 bases and J 0 bases, with 6 bases left between them. Germline V gives CDR1 LGHNA, CDR2 YSLEER. There are 15 residues in the CDR3. In nucleotides, the CDR3 is TGCGCCAGCAGCCAGGGATTCTCTGGGGCCAACGTCCTGACTTTC. Translated: CASSQGFSGANVLTF.

This rearrangement joins TRBV5-1 to TRBJ2-7; 10 bases line up with TRBD1. Trimming took 4 bases from V and 5 from J; bases not matched to a gene: 9. The germline CDR1 and CDR2 sequences are SGHRS and YFSETQ. The CDR3 is made up of 15 amino acids. Written as DNA, the CDR3 is TGCGCCAGCAGCGTGTCCGGGACAGGGGTCAACGAGCAGTACTTC. It codes for CASSVSGTGVNEQYF. The complete variable domain, with remaining parts taken from reference TRBV5-1 and TRBJ2-7, reads KAGVTQTPRYLIKTRGQQVTLSCSPISGHRSVSWYQQTPGQGLQFLFEYFSETQRNKGNFPGRFSGRQFSNSRSEMNVSTLELGDSALYLCASSVSGTGVNEQYFGPGTRLTVT.

The V call is TRBV6-2 or TRBV6-3, the J call TRBJ1-3, with D unclear. Looked up from germline, CDR1 is MNHEY and CDR2 is SVGEGT. V shed 5 bases and J shed 5 bases, with 4 bases lying between them. The CDR3 is made up of 11 amino acids. This chain's CDR3 is CASSGRNTIYF. CDR3 coding DNA: TGTGCCAGCAGTGGACGAAACACCATATATTTT.

This rearrangement joins TRBV5-1 to TRBJ2-5; unclear D gene. The CDR3 is made up of 11 amino acids. V was trimmed by 6 bases and J by 5 bases, leaving 8 bases between them. Germline V gene lookup returns CDR1 SGHRS and CDR2 YFSETQ. In DNA, the CDR3 is TGCGCCAGCACCCTGAAGGAGACCCAGTACTTC. The encoded protein is CASTLKETQYF.

This clone was counted a single time. The J gene is TRBJ1-5, the V gene TRBV6-5; no definite D call. V was shortened by 8 bases and J by 0 bases, with 14 bases between the two germline ends. This CDR3 has 15 amino acids. In germline, CDR1 is MNHEY, CDR2 SVGAGI. The CDR3 reads CASLRGGYSNQPQHF. For the CDR3, the DNA is TGTGCCAGCCTTCGAGGAGGGTATAGCAATCAGCCCCAGCATTTT.

The chain links TRBV12-5 to TRBJ2-1, with 7 bases fitting TRBD1. CDR3 length equals 14 residues. The germline V gene has CDR1 LGHNT and CDR2 FRNRAP. The junction had 3 bases not matched to a gene; V was cut back by 1 base and J by 6 bases. The CDR3 is CASGLGQGFNEQFF. In nucleotides, the CDR3 is TGTGCTAGTGGTTTGGGACAGGGTTTCAATGAGCAGTTCTTC.

The chain carries TRBV11-3 and TRBJ2-7, with D unresolved. Trimming cost V 6 bases and J 7 bases, with 19 bases left between them. Looked up from germline, CDR1 is SGHNT and CDR2 is YENEEA. This CDR3 spans 14 amino acids. CDR3 residues: CASSSPGQLNEQYF. The DNA for the CDR3 is TGTGCCAGCAGTTCTCCGGGCCAGCTGAATGAGCAGTACTTC.